This entry concerns a single T cell receptor (beta chain). Its target is not known. Some clones are missing from TCRdb's copy, which holds only in-frame ones; the method was immunoSEQ multiplex PCR. The sample shows tens of thousands of clones, 80% to 90% of them seen only once. This entry belongs to a study of T cell responses to AZD1222 COVID-19 vaccine. Findings and caveats of the study: Sampled repertoires all dated from after the peak T cell response. Donor demographics were predominantly white British with a female majority; clonal diversity may be underestimated.

CDR1 and CDR2 from the germline V gene are MNHNY and SVGAGI (reference sequence). The CDR3 has 17 residues. Losses at the gene ends were 5 bases for V and 4 bases for J; bases not matched to a gene: 14. Second doses that came at about 4 or about 12 weeks were put together. This TCR came from an adult who received the AZD1222 COVID-19 vaccine. The rearrangement links TRBV6-6 to TRBJ1-5, with 7 bases identical to TRBD1. Sequenced material: peripheral blood, taken 28 days after the second AZD1222 dose. The CDR3, as DNA: TGTGCCAGCAGTCCCTTGCCCTACAGGGGAAGTAATCAGCCCCAGCATTTT. Its translation is CASSPLPYRGSNQPQHF.